This TCR beta chain comes out of a study of control samples from healthy donors and cancer patients. The CDR3 covers 15 residues. CDR1 is MDHEN and CDR2 is SYDVKM in the germline V gene. The ends were cut back, 9 bases at V and 6 bases at J, with 18 bases in the middle. Method: immunoSEQ multiplex PCR; TCRdb's copy keeps in-frame clones and lacks some. The table shows about 150,000 clones, with roughly 93% occurring only once. Input material: blood. The chain is built from TRBV28 and TRBJ1-6, with a possible D match to TRBD1 (5 bases). The receptor was isolated from a man aged 18 to 29 in good health. The CDR3 protein is CASELDSLFNSPLHF. The CDR3 DNA reads as TGTGCCAGTGAACTTGACAGCTTGTTTAATTCACCCCTCCACTTT.